These T cell receptor beta chains were read from a single sample in a study of post-analysis software for immune sequencing data. TCRdb called the PCR reads again in MiXCR, with one record for every CDR3 protein. This repertoire shows about 560,000 distinct CDR3 sequences, around 47% found once; its top ten account for approximately 1.7%. Source material: blood. The receptor source for this set is a girl aged 10 to 17 with multiple sclerosis. Both conserved end residues are part of each CDR3. D genes are given only for firm matches.

D gene: -
J gene: TRBJ1-1
V gene: TRBV5-1
CDR3 protein: CASSLDWGAGTEAFF

D gene: -
J gene: TRBJ2-7
V gene: TRBV12-3/TRBV12-4
CDR3 protein: CASSLARYEQYF

D gene: -
J gene: TRBJ2-1
V gene: TRBV30
CDR3 protein: CAWSPRGLYNEQFF

D gene: -
J gene: TRBJ2-7
V gene: TRBV10-3
CDR3 protein: CAISESIRGGRFYEQYF

D gene: TRBD2
J gene: TRBJ2-1
V gene: TRBV6-5
CDR3 protein: CASSIAGNYNEQFF

D gene: TRBD2
J gene: TRBJ2-7
V gene: TRBV28
CDR3 protein: CATVAGVIYEQYF

D gene: TRBD2
J gene: TRBJ2-1
V gene: TRBV7-2
CDR3 protein: CASSLEASGYNEQFF

D gene: -
J gene: TRBJ2-1
V gene: TRBV15
CDR3 protein: CATSRQVSEGDPWNEQFF

D gene: TRBD2
J gene: TRBJ2-3
V gene: TRBV20-1
CDR3 protein: CSAWTSETRDDTQYF

D gene: -
J gene: TRBJ2-1
V gene: TRBV7-2
CDR3 protein: CASTTPGPNNEQFF

D gene: -
J gene: TRBJ2-7
V gene: TRBV30
CDR3 protein: CAWALAGGSYKQYF

D gene: TRBD2
J gene: TRBJ2-1
V gene: TRBV12-3/TRBV12-4
CDR3 protein: CASRRTSGGLGNEQFF

D gene: -
J gene: TRBJ2-5
V gene: TRBV12-3/TRBV12-4
CDR3 protein: CASTTSGPRETQYF

D gene: -
J gene: TRBJ1-2
V gene: TRBV6-5
CDR3 protein: CASSPPGRVYGYTF

D gene: TRBD2
J gene: TRBJ2-3
V gene: TRBV6-4
CDR3 protein: CASSSRTSGGSDTQYF

D gene: TRBD1
J gene: TRBJ1-2
V gene: TRBV12-3/TRBV12-4
CDR3 protein: CASSLVFNRGRFAGYTF

D gene: -
J gene: TRBJ2-3
V gene: TRBV3-1
CDR3 protein: CASSGTSPATSTDTQYF

D gene: -
J gene: TRBJ2-1
V gene: TRBV7-2
CDR3 protein: CASRQPPGALNEQFF

D gene: -
J gene: TRBJ2-4
V gene: TRBV11-2
CDR3 protein: CASSLVRQVGEQYF

D gene: -
J gene: TRBJ2-3
V gene: TRBV5-6
CDR3 protein: CASSFLAAPTDTQYF

D gene: -
J gene: TRBJ2-5
V gene: TRBV6-5
CDR3 protein: CASSSTGDGETQYF

D gene: -
J gene: TRBJ2-5
V gene: TRBV7-9
CDR3 protein: CASSLLEQTQYF

D gene: TRBD2
J gene: TRBJ2-5
V gene: TRBV6-5
CDR3 protein: CASSSLSGGQETQYF